This TCR beta chain was obtained from a study of blood T cell repertoires in COVID-19. About the study: Spain, Italy and the United States supplied samples that represented acute and convalescent COVID-19. Sample material is recorded as cDNA or gDNA derived from T cells, B-cell-depleted T cells, or PBMCs.

Germline-derived CDR1 and CDR2 are ENHRY and SYGVKD. The V gene end was trimmed by 4 bases and the J gene end by 2 bases; junction bases not matched to a gene: 3. This CDR3 comprises 15 residues. Study processing details: Nucleated cell number was recorded as an estimate derived from reference gene primer amplification. Clones were sequenced by immunoSEQ multiplex PCR, and TCRdb holds only the in-frame ones, with some missing. V and J calls and clone size come straight from that table; D and trimming were deduced from the DNA. The sample lists around 140,000 clones; 80% to 90% were seen once. Clinical history reported by participants formed the basis on which cohorts were assigned.

The TCR sequence derives from a man in his forties with acute COVID-19. Sequenced input: PBMCs or T cells enriched from blood (not recorded which). V gene TRBV10-3 combines with J gene TRBJ1-5, with TRBD1 identical over 9 bases. DNA for the CDR3: TGTGCCATCAGTGCACAGGGGGCCGGCAATCAGCCCCAGCATTTT. Its protein product is CAISAQGAGNQPQHF.